A selection of T cell receptor beta chains follows, all from one sample in a study of T-cell memory formation after mild COVID-19. TCRdb used MiXCR to reprocess the 5' RACE reads, holding one entry per CDR3 protein. This table has approximately 260,000 distinct CDR3 sequences, 15% to 20% appearing once. The sample was PBMCs or a T cell subset sorted from them (not recorded which). The receptors derive from a man aged 18 to 30 who had mild COVID-19 (a few samples of this study predate the infection). Cell type and time point are not known. Both conserved end residues are part of each CDR3. The D gene is left open where the match is weak. Clone size appears in some rows only: once, few, many, or a class for an expanded clone.

D gene	V gene	clone size	J gene	CDR3 protein	CDR3 DNA
.	TRBV7-2	few	TRBJ2-5	CASSSTAYQETQYF	TGTGCCAGCAGCTCGACCGCGTACCAAGAGACCCAGTACTTC
TRBD1	TRBV20-1	.	TRBJ1-1	CSARSLQGFNTEAFF	TGCAGTGCTAGAAGCTTACAGGGGTTCAACACTGAAGCTTTCTTT
TRBD1	TRBV29-1	.	TRBJ1-4	CSVESTGEIEKLFF	TGCAGCGTTGAATCGACAGGGGAGATTGAAAAACTGTTTTTT
.	TRBV20-1	many	TRBJ1-6	CSARDGGQINSPLHF	TGCAGTGCTAGAGATGGCGGACAAATTAATTCACCCCTCCACTTT
TRBD2	TRBV7-2	.	TRBJ2-7	CASSLGSRGGYEQYF	TGTGCCAGCAGCTTAGGGTCGCGGGGGGGCTACGAGCAGTACTTC
.	TRBV2	many	TRBJ2-3	CASSAQGEVGTDTQYF	TGTGCCAGCAGTGCTCAGGGTGAGGTTGGGACAGATACGCAGTATTTT
TRBD1	TRBV29-1	.	TRBJ1-1	CSVDDQGAWAFF	TGCAGCGTCGACGATCAGGGGGCCTGGGCTTTCTTT
.	TRBV20-1	.	TRBJ2-2	CSARDRTGELFF	TGCAGTGCTAGAGATCGGACCGGGGAGCTGTTTTTT
.	TRBV20-1	many	TRBJ2-5	CSARKWGEQETQYF	TGCAGTGCTAGAAAGTGGGGAGAGCAAGAGACCCAGTACTTC
.	TRBV6-5	.	TRBJ2-7	CASSLGGRIYEQYF	TGTGCCAGCAGTTTGGGAGGTCGAATCTACGAGCAGTACTTC
.	TRBV6-1	few	TRBJ1-2	CASSADSALGYGYTF	TGTGCCAGCAGTGCAGACAGCGCCTTAGGCTATGGCTACACCTTC
.	TRBV7-2	.	TRBJ1-4	CASSASATNEKLFF	TGTGCCAGCAGCGCGAGTGCAACTAATGAAAAACTGTTTTTT
TRBD1	TRBV20-1	few	TRBJ1-4	CSASRQGQEKLFF	TGCAGTGCCTCCCGACAGGGACAGGAAAAACTGTTTTTT